This T cell receptor beta chain was observed in a study of cytomegalovirus exposure and HLA in healthy donors. In germline, CDR1 is SGHVS, CDR2 FQNEAQ. CDR3 size: 16 residues. V lost 5 bases and J lost 4; bases outside the gene matches: 9. A multiplex PCR was run with 60 Vbeta primers and 13 Jbeta primers. Assay used: immunoSEQ multiplex PCR; TCRdb lists only in-frame clones, some missing. The sample shows 180,000 or so clones, more than 75% of them seen only once. This chain uses TRBV7-8 with TRBJ2-7; 12 positions match TRBD2. The sequence was collected from a young woman in good health and CMV-seropositive. The sequencing input was PBMCs. This chain's CDR3 is CASSPGLAGWSYEQYF. The CDR3 DNA reads as TGTGCCAGCAGCCCTGGACTAGCGGGGTGGTCGTACGAGCAGTACTTC.